One and the same sample provided the 32 T cell receptor beta chains below, sequenced in a study of cytomegalovirus exposure and HLA in healthy donors. Only in-frame clones appear in the TCRdb table, and some are missing; sequencing was by immunoSEQ multiplex PCR. The sample yields some 150,000 clones, around 88% seen once. The sequenced sample consisted of PBMCs. The receptors originated from a woman aged 18-35 years in good health and CMV-seropositive.

The chain combines TRBV7-9 with TRBJ1-2, with D perhaps matching TRBD1 (6 bases). Germline lookup yields CDR1 SEHNR and CDR2 FQNEAQ (reference sequence). The V end lost 5 bases, the J end lost 0 bases, and 13 bases lay between the germline ends. The CDR3 covers 15 residues. DNA for the CDR3: TGTGCCAGCAGCCCGAGGACAGATCCTAACTATGGCTACACCTTC. It codes for CASSPRTDPNYGYTF. Drawing the rest from reference TRBV7-9 and TRBJ1-2, the complete variable domain is DTGVSQNPRHKITKRGQNVTFRCDPISEHNRLYWYRQTLGQGPEFLTYFQNEAQLEKSRLLSDRFSAERPKGSFSTLEIQRTEQGDSAMYLCASSPRTDPNYGYTFGSGTRLTVV.

This chain uses TRBV9 with TRBJ2-1; 8 bases are a match to TRBD2. The CDR3 is 15 residues long. V shed 2 bases and J 4 bases; nucleotides not matched to a gene: 5. CDR1 and CDR2 from the germline V gene are SGDLS and YYNGEE. Here the CDR3 DNA reads TGTGCCAGCAGCGTGTCCAGCGGGAGTTACAATGAGCAGTTCTTC. Translation: CASSVSSGSYNEQFF.

The chain recombines TRBV28 with TRBJ1-1, with 8 bases that match TRBD1. This CDR3 comprises 14 residues. The ends lost 3 bases at V and 4 bases at J; junction bases unmatched: 4. CDR1 and CDR2 from the germline V gene are MDHEN and SYDVKM. The CDR3 DNA sequence: TGTGCCAGCAGTTTTGATCAGGGGGCCACTGAAGCTTTCTTT. It specifies CASSFDQGATEAFF.

V gene TRBV9 combines with J gene TRBJ2-7; 12 bases align to TRBD1. This CDR3 has 15 residues. Germline V gives CDR1 SGDLS, CDR2 YYNGEE. V was clipped by 2 bases and J by 4 bases; unmatched bases: 4. The DNA of the CDR3 is TGTGCCAGCAGCGTGGGGGGACAGGGGGCGTACGAGCAGTACTTC. Amino acid sequence: CASSVGGQGAYEQYF.

The chain joins TRBV21-1 to TRBJ1-4. TRBV21-1 is an annotated pseudogene. The CDR3 extends over 16 amino acids. The CDR3 DNA follows: TGTGCCAGCCCCGCCTGGGGGGGCCGGACTAATGAAAAACTGTTTTTT. Residues: CASPAWGGRTNEKLFF.

The CDR3 coding sequence is TGTGCCAGCAGCGTAGGTATAGCGGGCACCTACAATGAGCAGTTCTTC. This sequence encodes CASSVGIAGTYNEQFF. The chain is built from TRBV9 and TRBJ2-1; 7 bases are shared with TRBD2. CDR3 length: 16 amino acids. Trimming removed 0 bases from V and 2 bases from J; junction bases left unmatched: 5. CDR1 and CDR2 from the germline V gene are SGDLS and YYNGEE. Filled out from reference TRBV9 and TRBJ2-1, the complete variable domain reads DSGVTQTPKHLITATGQRVTLRCSPRSGDLSVYWYQQSLDQGLQFLIQYYNGEERAKGNILERFSAQQFPDLHSELNLSSLELGDSALYFCASSVGIAGTYNEQFFGPGTRLTVL.

This chain connects TRBV28 to TRBJ2-5; TRBD2 aligns across 7 bases. Germline CDR1 reads MDHEN; CDR2 reads SYDVKM. Germline trimming cut 3 bases from V and 4 bases from J; bases unmatched to any gene: 11. This CDR3 region has 16 residues. The CDR3 nucleotides are TGTGCCAGCAGTTTGACTGGGGGAGGGCCGTTAGAGACCCAGTACTTC. This codes for CASSLTGGGPLETQYF.

The chain links TRBV29-1 to TRBJ1-5; possible D gene TRBD1, 5 bases. Germline V lookup: CDR1 SQVTM, CDR2 ANQGSEA. Trimming removed 1 base at V and 10 bases at J, with 11 bases between. The CDR3 loop spans 12 amino acids. This CDR3 reads CSVEAAQGPQHF. In nucleotides, the CDR3 is TGCAGCGTTGAAGCCGCGCAGGGCCCCCAGCATTTT.

The rearrangement joins TRBV6-1 to TRBJ2-3, with D unclear. V was shortened by 0 bases and J by 2 bases, with 12 bases between the two germline ends. Germline lookup yields CDR1 MNHNS and CDR2 SASEGT. The CDR3 runs to 16 residues. The CDR3 region is CASSEATRVPTDTQYF. CDR3 nucleotides: TGTGCCAGCAGTGAAGCGACCCGGGTCCCCACAGATACGCAGTATTTT.

CDR3 residues: CASSPGQRVYEQYF. For the CDR3, the DNA is TGTGCCAGCAGCCCGGGACAGCGGGTCTACGAGCAGTACTTC. The rearrangement uses TRBV9 and TRBJ2-7; TRBD1 is a possible D gene (7 bases). Germline CDR1 reads SGDLS; CDR2 reads YYNGEE. The CDR3 has 14 amino acids. V lost 4 bases to trimming and J lost 3 bases, with 14 bases between them.

This clone was recorded a few times. The V gene is TRBV9, the J gene TRBJ2-1; 9 nucleotides agree with TRBD2. From germline, CDR1 is SGDLS and CDR2 YYNGEE. The CDR3 covers 16 residues. Trimming at V came to 5 bases and at J to 7 bases, leaving 13 bases not matched to a gene. The CDR3: CASSSGGTSRRNEQFF. In DNA, the CDR3 is TGTGCCAGCAGTTCAGGTGGGACTAGCCGGAGAAATGAGCAGTTCTTC. The full variable domain, its missing parts supplied by reference TRBV9 and TRBJ2-1, is DSGVTQTPKHLITATGQRVTLRCSPRSGDLSVYWYQQSLDQGLQFLIQYYNGEERAKGNILERFSAQQFPDLHSELNLSSLELGDSALYFCASSSGGTSRRNEQFFGPGTRLTVL.

This clone has a handful of counts. This chain uses TRBV9 with TRBJ1-6; D is perhaps TRBD1 (5 bases). CDR1 and CDR2 from the germline V gene are SGDLS and YYNGEE. The CDR3 loop spans 14 amino acids. The germline V and J ends were trimmed by 3 bases and 5 bases, with 9 bases remaining between them. DNA for the CDR3: TGTGCCAGCAGCGCGGGGGGGGATAATTCACCCCTCCACTTT. Translating it yields CASSAGGDNSPLHF.

The V call is TRBV2, the J call TRBJ1-5; TRBD1 matches 8 bases. Looked up from germline, CDR1 is SNHLY and CDR2 is FYNNEI. Trimming removed 5 bases from V and 4 bases from J; junction bases left unmatched: 13. This CDR3 contains 17 residues. The CDR3 reads CASSHKLGQGGNQPQHF. The CDR3 nucleotides read TGTGCCAGCAGTCATAAATTAGGACAGGGAGGTAATCAGCCCCAGCATTTT.

This clone was recorded only once. The chain is built from TRBV30 and TRBJ1-5, with 7 positions matching TRBD1. V lost 1 base and J lost 2; bases outside the gene matches: 8. CDR1 GTSNPN and CDR2 SVGIG come from the germline V gene (reference sequence). This CDR3 is 16 amino acids long. The CDR3: CAWSGVFDRGNQPQHF. The DNA of the CDR3 is TGTGCCTGGAGTGGCGTATTCGACAGGGGCAATCAGCCCCAGCATTTT.

The CDR3 is CASSFSGMVPDTQYF. The CDR3 DNA follows: TGTGCCAGCAGTTTCAGCGGGATGGTACCAGATACGCAGTATTTT. The chain couples TRBV27 to TRBJ2-3, with 7 bases matching TRBD2. The CDR3 is 15 residues long. Trimming at V came to 3 bases and at J to 4 bases, leaving 7 bases not matched to a gene. The germline V gene encodes CDR1 MNHEY and CDR2 SMNVEV (reference sequence).

The chain joins TRBV4-3 to TRBJ2-2, with TRBD2 as a possible D gene (5 bases). CDR1 and CDR2 (germline): LGHNA, YSLEER. Trimming removed 0 bases at V and 2 bases at J, with 13 bases between. The CDR3 loop spans 17 amino acids. In DNA form, the CDR3 reads TGCGCCAGCAGCCAAGAACCGGGATTATTCAACACCGGGGAGCTGTTTTTT. This sequence encodes CASSQEPGLFNTGELFF.

Here the CDR3 DNA reads TGTGCCAGCAGCAAAGAGGTCCGGGACAGGGGCAATCAGCCCCAGCATTTT. This encodes CASSKEVRDRGNQPQHF. This chain uses TRBV21-1 with TRBJ1-5; the table's D gene call, TRBD1, was not cross checked with the DNA. TRBV21-1 is a pseudogene. The CDR3 spans 17 residues.

The rearrangement links TRBV5-1 to TRBJ2-1; D remains unclear. Germline CDR1 SGHRS, CDR2 YFSETQ. The CDR3 is 11 residues long. Trimming took off 5 bases at V and 8 bases at J, with 8 bases between the two ends. The CDR3 region has the DNA TGCGCCAGCAGGAGTCTCTATGAGCAGTTCTTC. Amino acids: CASRSLYEQFF.

The V gene is TRBV11-2, the J gene TRBJ2-1; 9 bases fit TRBD2. Germline CDR1 reads SGHAT; CDR2 reads FQNNGV. The CDR3 spans 18 residues. V trimming: 5 bases; J trimming: 7 bases; junction bases outside the gene matches: 18. CDR3 DNA: TGTGCCAGCAGCCCCCAATTCGGGCGGGAGGGCCAGGGGAATGAGCAGTTCTTC. Its translation: CASSPQFGREGQGNEQFF.

J is TRBJ2-3 and V is TRBV5-8; unclear D gene. The CDR3 totals 13 residues. Germline CDR1 and CDR2: SGHTS and YDEGEE. V was cut by 1 base and J by 5 bases, with 8 bases left in between. The CDR3 is CASSLFRGDTQYF. For the CDR3, the DNA is TGTGCCAGCAGCTTGTTCCGAGGAGATACGCAGTATTTT.

This clone was recorded a few times. The gene calls are TRBV28 and TRBJ2-7; 12 bases agree with TRBD2. The CDR3 runs 14 residues. In germline, CDR1 is MDHEN, CDR2 SYDVKM. V trimming: 6 bases; J trimming: 9 bases; junction bases outside the gene matches: 9. CDR3 sequence: CASSLTSGRLAQYF. The CDR3 coding sequence is TGTGCCAGCAGCCTGACTAGCGGGAGATTAGCGCAGTACTTC.

The J gene is TRBJ2-7, the V gene TRBV11-2; D may be TRBD2 (6 bases). Germline V gene lookup returns CDR1 SGHAT and CDR2 FQNNGV. The CDR3 is 14 residues long. Trimming left V 5 bases short and J 6 bases short, with 17 bases between. CDR3 amino acids: CASSQTRGRGEQYF. CDR3 bases: TGTGCCAGCAGCCAGACTAGAGGTAGGGGCGAGCAGTACTTC.

The chain joins TRBV2 to TRBJ2-3; D call uncertain. The CDR3 runs 14 residues. The ends were cut back, 10 bases at V and 2 bases at J, with 16 bases in the middle. Germline V CDR1 and CDR2: SNHLY, FYNNEI. The CDR3 DNA reads TGTGCCACCCGAAGCGTGTATTCCACAGATACGCAGTATTTT. Its protein is CATRSVYSTDTQYF.

The table lists this clone with a few counts. The rearrangement links TRBV7-8 to TRBJ1-2, with D perhaps matching TRBD1 (5 bases). The V end was cut by 5 bases, the J end by 3 bases, with 10 bases between. CDR1 and CDR2 from the germline V gene are SGHVS and FQNEAQ. This CDR3 has 13 amino acids. The CDR3, as DNA: TGTGCCAGCAGCCTGGGAGGGGACTATGGCTACACCTTC. Amino acid sequence: CASSLGGDYGYTF.

The chain employs TRBV28 and TRBJ2-7; D is undetermined. The CDR3 contains 12 residues. Deletions cut 2 bases from V and 0 bases from J, with 2 bases between. CDR1 and CDR2 (germline): MDHEN, SYDVKM. The DNA of the CDR3 is TGTGCCAGCAGTTTACGCTCCTACGAGCAGTACTTC. This gives the protein CASSLRSYEQYF. Full variable domain (rest looked up from reference TRBV28 and TRBJ2-7): DVKVTQSSRYLVKRTGEKVFLECVQDMDHENMFWYRQDPGLGLRLIYFSYDVKMKEKGDIPEGYSVSREKKERFSLILESASTNQTSMYLCASSLRSYEQYFGPGTRLTVT.

CDR3 coding DNA: TGTGCCAGCAAACGACAGACGAAGAACACTGAAGCTTTCTTT. It codes for CASKRQTKNTEAFF. The J gene is TRBJ1-1, the V gene TRBV2, with D tentatively TRBD1 (5 bases). The length of the CDR3 is 14 residues. V was shortened by 7 bases and J by 1 base, with 13 bases between the two germline ends. Looked up from germline, CDR1 is SNHLY and CDR2 is FYNNEI.

The chain has TRBV7-2 and TRBJ1-6, with unresolved D. The CDR3 contains 14 residues. V was cut by 7 bases and J by 9 bases, with 16 bases left in between. Germline values: CDR1 SGHTA, CDR2 FQGNSA. The CDR3 nucleotides are TGTGCCAGCAAGGTTAGAACAGAGGGTTCACCCCTCCACTTT. It translates to CASKVRTEGSPLHF.

The gene calls are TRBV30 and TRBJ1-2; no reliable D call. CDR3 size: 11 residues. Trimming removed 5 bases from V and 4 bases from J, with 8 bases in between. Germline loops: CDR1 GTSNPN, CDR2 SVGIG (reference sequence). CDR3 nucleotides: TGTGCCTGGTATGGGAGCTATGGCTACACCTTC. This translates into CAWYGSYGYTF.

This clone was observed a handful of times. This CDR3 reads CASSLSPGQGESPLHF. The CDR3 DNA sequence: TGTGCCAGCAGTCTTAGCCCCGGACAGGGAGAATCACCCCTCCACTTT. J is TRBJ1-6 and V is TRBV4-2; 8 positions match TRBD1. The CDR3 contains 16 residues. J gave up 10 bases and V 6 bases, and 14 bases lay outside the gene matches. Germline CDR1 LGHNA, CDR2 YNFKEQ.

DNA for the CDR3: TGTGCCAGCAGCCAAGACCTGAGGGGAGGGGGCAATCAGCCCCAGCATTTT. Its protein is CASSQDLRGGGNQPQHF. The rearrangement joins TRBV4-2 to TRBJ1-5; TRBD1 is a possible D gene (5 bases). CDR3 length equals 17 residues. Germline V gives CDR1 LGHNA, CDR2 YNFKEQ. The ends were cut back, 0 bases at V and 2 bases at J, with 14 bases in the middle.

The CDR3 here is CASSLVSGGTAGELFF. The CDR3 region has the DNA TGTGCCAGCAGCTTGGTTTCCGGGGGTACGGCCGGGGAGCTGTTTTTT. The chain combines TRBV5-4 with TRBJ2-2; weak D call: TRBD2 (6 bases). The CDR3 length is 16 residues. The V end was cut by 0 bases, the J end by 6 bases, with 15 bases between. CDR1 and CDR2 from the germline V gene are SGHNT and YYREEE (reference sequence).

CDR3 in DNA: TGTGCCAGCTGGGACAGGGGAAGCAATCAGCCCCAGCATTTT. Translating it yields CASWDRGSNQPQHF. V usage is TRBV19 and J usage is TRBJ1-5; TRBD1 matches 10 bases. The CDR3 sequence is 14 residues long. V lost 9 bases, J lost 1 base, and 3 bases stayed unmatched. In germline, CDR1 is LNHDA, CDR2 SQIVND (reference sequence).